This entry is about one TCR beta chain. The target antigen is unknown. The sample comes from a study of Ad26.COV2.S vaccination and SARS-CoV-2 variants. Study-wide results and limits: Measures of TCR breadth and depth may have fallen short of total T cell responses. Recipients of either vaccine or placebo displayed similar breadth of non-spike TCRs. Reportedly, after vaccination the spike-specific CD8+ and CD4+ T cell responses displayed substantial breadth. Compared with placebo recipients, vaccine recipients had higher spike-specific TCR breadth.

Clones were read by immunoSEQ multiplex PCR, and TCRdb kept only the in-frame ones, dropping some. The sample lists some 350,000 clones, about 91% seen once, with 3.9% in the top ten. The V gene's germline CDR1 is ENHRY and CDR2 SYGVKD. This CDR3 contains 16 residues. J lost 5 bases, V lost 3 bases, and 8 bases had no gene match. The input for sequencing was peripheral blood, taken after recovery from COVID-19. J is TRBJ2-5 and V is TRBV10-3; 11 positions agree with TRBD1. The origin of this receptor is a human donor who had recovered from COVID-19. In nucleotides, the CDR3 is TGTGCCATCAGTGATACCGGGACAGGGGGTACGGAGACCCAGTACTTC. Translation: CAISDTGTGGTETQYF.